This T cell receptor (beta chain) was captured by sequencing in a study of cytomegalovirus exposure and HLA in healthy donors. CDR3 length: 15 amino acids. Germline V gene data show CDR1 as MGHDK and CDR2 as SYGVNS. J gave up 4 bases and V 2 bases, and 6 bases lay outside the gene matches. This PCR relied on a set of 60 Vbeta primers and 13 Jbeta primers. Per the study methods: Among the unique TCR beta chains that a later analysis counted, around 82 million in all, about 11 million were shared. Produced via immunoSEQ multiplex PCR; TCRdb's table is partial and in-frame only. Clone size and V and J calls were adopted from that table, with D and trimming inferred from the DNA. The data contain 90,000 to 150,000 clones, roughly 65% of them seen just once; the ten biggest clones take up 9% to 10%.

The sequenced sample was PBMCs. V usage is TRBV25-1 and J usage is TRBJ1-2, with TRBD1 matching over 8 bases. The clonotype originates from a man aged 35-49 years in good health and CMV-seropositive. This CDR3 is CASSEQGAISYGYTF. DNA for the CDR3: TGTGCCAGCAGTGAACAGGGGGCGATCTCCTATGGCTACACCTTC.